This TCR beta chain was profiled in a study of siplizumab effects on memory and regulatory T cells (dated by TCRdb to about 2019). General notes on the study: The study examined how the anti-CD2 antibody siplizumab affects alloreactive T-cell subsets in allogeneic mixed lymphocyte reactions built from human PBMCs. General findings and caveats noted by the study authors: No functional confirmation was obtained for the suppressive function of proliferating Tregs from siplizumab cultures. About 80-96% of proliferating CD4+ or CD8+ clones could not be given a naive or memory phenotype. Of the alloreactive CD4+ clones that could be mapped, the Treg-derived share averaged 68.8% with siplizumab compared with 26.9% in control reactions. Because sequences below about 10^-5 frequency were poorly captured, only a minor fraction of alloreactive clones could be mapped to unstimulated subsets. Unstimulated naive T cells appeared more diverse than memory T cells, and naive cells seemed to contribute substantially to the alloresponse. The cumulative frequency of alloreactive sequences that could be traced back to unstimulated CD4+ memory T cells was significantly reduced by siplizumab.

Sorted unstimulated T cells and proliferating T cells recovered from mixed lymphocyte reactions were subjected to TCRbeta CDR3 sequencing. Fresh whole blood from fewer than 11 HLA-typed healthy donors was used to isolate PBMCs. The library was made by the immunoSEQ multiplex PCR assay. Around 9.9 x 10^4 TCR templates per sample were assayed by the deep sequencing platform. Genomic DNA extracted from sorted T cells was the material used for TCRbeta CDR3 sequencing. The published analysis was carried out like this. The R programming language was used for clonal analysis of the TCRbeta CDR3 data. Unstimulated samples were compared with post-reaction CFSE-low samples to define alloreactive CD4+ and CD8+ clones. Regulatory or non-regulatory origin was assigned to alloreactive CD4+ clones by matching of sequences to sorted unstimulated Treg and non-Treg repertoires. The table comes from immuneACCESS by way of TCRdb, which keeps in-frame sequences with V and J called. Part of the clones is missing from these tables; in studies checked, under half for an unresolved V gene and the rest for unknown reasons. The V and J calls and the clone size are those of that table, but D and trimming were determined from the DNA. Here the sample has roughly 56,000 clones; 90% to 95% occur a single time. The ten biggest clones cover approximately 38% of the sample.

Turning to this clone: Its antigen has not been determined. Base-call qualities are not available, and no considerably larger clone is one nucleotide away.

Sequenced input: CD8+ T cells sorted from blood. The sequence was obtained from a human donor in good health.

The encoded CDR3 is CASSWDRNTEAFF. The DNA sequence is given as TGTGCCAGCAGTTGGGATAGGAACACTGAAGCTTTCTTT. This sequence uses TRBV7-2 and TRBJ1-1; the D gene cannot be resolved reliably. From cysteine to phenylalanine, the CDR3 is 13 amino acids long. CDR3 DNA only is kept here, 39 bases in frame from base 1. From the germline V gene, CDR1 is SGHTA and CDR2 is FQGNSA. V lost 6 bases and J lost 1 base; the stretch between them is 9 bases long.